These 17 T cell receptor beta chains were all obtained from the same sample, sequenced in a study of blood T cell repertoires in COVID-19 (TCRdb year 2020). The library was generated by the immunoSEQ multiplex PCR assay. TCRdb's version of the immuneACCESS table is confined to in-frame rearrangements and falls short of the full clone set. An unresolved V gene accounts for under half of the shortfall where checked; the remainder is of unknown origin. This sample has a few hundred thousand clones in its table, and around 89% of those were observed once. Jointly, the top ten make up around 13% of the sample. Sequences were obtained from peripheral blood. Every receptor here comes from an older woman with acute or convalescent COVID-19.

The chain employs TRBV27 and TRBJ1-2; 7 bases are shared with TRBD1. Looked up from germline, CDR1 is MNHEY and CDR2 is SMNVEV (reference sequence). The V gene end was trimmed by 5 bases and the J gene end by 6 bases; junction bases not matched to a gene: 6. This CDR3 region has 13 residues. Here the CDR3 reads CASSHRGRDGYTF. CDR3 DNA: TGTGCCAGCAGTCACAGGGGTAGGGATGGCTACACCTTC.

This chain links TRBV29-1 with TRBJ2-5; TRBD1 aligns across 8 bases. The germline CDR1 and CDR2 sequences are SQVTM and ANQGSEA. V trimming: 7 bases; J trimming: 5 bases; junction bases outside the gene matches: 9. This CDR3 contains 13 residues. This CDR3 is CSARTGTGETQYF. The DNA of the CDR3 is TGCAGCGCCAGGACAGGGACGGGGGAGACCCAGTACTTC. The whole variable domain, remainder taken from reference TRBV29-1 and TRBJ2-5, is SAVISQKPSRDICQRGTSLTIQCQVDSQVTMMFWYRQQPGQSLTLIATANQGSEATYESGFVIDKFPISRPNLTFSTLTVSNMSPEDSSIYLCSARTGTGETQYFGPGTRLLVL.

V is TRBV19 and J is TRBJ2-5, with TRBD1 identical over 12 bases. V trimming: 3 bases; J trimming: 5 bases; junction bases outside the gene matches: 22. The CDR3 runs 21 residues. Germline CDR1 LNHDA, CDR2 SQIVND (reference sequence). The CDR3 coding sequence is TGTGCCAGTAGTATCCGAACCCCGGGACAGGGGGCCCCAGCTCGAGGCGAGACCCAGTACTTC. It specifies CASSIRTPGQGAPARGETQYF.

This CDR3 is CASSLEQGWEKLFF. The CDR3 region has the DNA TGTGCCAGCAGCTTAGAGCAGGGCTGGGAAAAACTGTTTTTT. J is TRBJ1-4 and V is TRBV7-6; a weak D match, TRBD1 (5 bases). The CDR3 length is 14 residues. V lost 1 base to trimming and J lost 8 bases, with 11 bases between them. Germline V CDR1 and CDR2: SGHVS, FNYEAQ.

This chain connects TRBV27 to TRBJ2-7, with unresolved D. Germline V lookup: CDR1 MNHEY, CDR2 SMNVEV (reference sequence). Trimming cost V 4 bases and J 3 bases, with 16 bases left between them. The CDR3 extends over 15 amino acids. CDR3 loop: CASSSLRERHYEQYF. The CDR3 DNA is TGTGCCAGCAGTTCCCTACGAGAGAGGCACTACGAGCAGTACTTC.

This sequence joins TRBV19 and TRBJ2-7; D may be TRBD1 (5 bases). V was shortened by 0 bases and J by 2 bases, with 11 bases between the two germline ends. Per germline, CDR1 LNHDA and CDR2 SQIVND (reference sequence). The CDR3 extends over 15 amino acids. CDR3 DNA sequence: TGTGCCAGTAGTATAGAAGACAGACGTACCTACGAGCAGTACTTC. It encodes CASSIEDRRTYEQYF.

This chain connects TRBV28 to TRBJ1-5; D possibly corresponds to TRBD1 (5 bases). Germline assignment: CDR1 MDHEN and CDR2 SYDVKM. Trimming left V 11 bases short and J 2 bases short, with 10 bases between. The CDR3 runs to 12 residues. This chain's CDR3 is CAGAQGNQPQHF. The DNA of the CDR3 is TGTGCCGGGGCCCAGGGCAATCAGCCCCAGCATTTT.

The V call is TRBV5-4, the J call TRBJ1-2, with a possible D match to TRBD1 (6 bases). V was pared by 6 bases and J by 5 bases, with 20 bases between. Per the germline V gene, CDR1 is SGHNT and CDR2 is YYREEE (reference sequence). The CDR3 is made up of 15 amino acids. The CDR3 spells CASTLIGQTGYGYTF. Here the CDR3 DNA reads TGTGCCAGCACCTTAATCGGGCAGACAGGATATGGCTACACCTTC.

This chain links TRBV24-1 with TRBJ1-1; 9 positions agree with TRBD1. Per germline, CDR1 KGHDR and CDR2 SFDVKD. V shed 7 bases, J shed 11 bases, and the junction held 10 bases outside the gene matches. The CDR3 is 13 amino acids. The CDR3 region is CATRPTGGAAAFF. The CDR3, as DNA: TGTGCCACCAGACCTACAGGGGGCGCGGCTGCTTTCTTT.

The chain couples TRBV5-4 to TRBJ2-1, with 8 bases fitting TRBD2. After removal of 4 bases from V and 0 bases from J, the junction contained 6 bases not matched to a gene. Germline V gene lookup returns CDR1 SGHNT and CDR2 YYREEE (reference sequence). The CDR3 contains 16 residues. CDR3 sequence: CASSLGGASSYNEQFF. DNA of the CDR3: TGTGCCAGCAGCCTCGGGGGGGCTAGCTCCTACAATGAGCAGTTCTTC. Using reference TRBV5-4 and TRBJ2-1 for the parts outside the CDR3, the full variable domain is ETGVTQSPTHLIKTRGQQVTLRCSSQSGHNTVSWYQQALGQGPQFIFQYYREEENGRGNFPPRFSGLQFPNYSSELNVNALELDDSALYLCASSLGGASSYNEQFFGPGTRLTVL.

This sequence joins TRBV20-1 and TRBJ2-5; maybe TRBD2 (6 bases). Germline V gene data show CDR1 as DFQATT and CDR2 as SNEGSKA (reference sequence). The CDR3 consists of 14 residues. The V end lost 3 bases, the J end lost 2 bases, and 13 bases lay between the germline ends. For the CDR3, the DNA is TGCAGTGCTAGTTCAGGTAGCGGACAAGAGACCCAGTACTTC. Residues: CSASSGSGQETQYF.

The CDR3 is CASSSHGPYNEQFF. The CDR3 DNA follows: TGCGCCAGCAGCTCCCACGGTCCCTACAATGAGCAGTTCTTC. The V call is TRBV5-1, the J call TRBJ2-1; D uncertain. This CDR3 is built from 14 residues. Trimming removed 3 bases at V and 2 bases at J, with 9 bases between. Germline assignment: CDR1 SGHRS and CDR2 YFSETQ. Drawing the rest from reference TRBV5-1 and TRBJ2-1, the complete variable domain is KAGVTQTPRYLIKTRGQQVTLSCSPISGHRSVSWYQQTPGQGLQFLFEYFSETQRNKGNFPGRFSGRQFSNSRSEMNVSTLELGDSALYLCASSSHGPYNEQFFGPGTRLTVL.

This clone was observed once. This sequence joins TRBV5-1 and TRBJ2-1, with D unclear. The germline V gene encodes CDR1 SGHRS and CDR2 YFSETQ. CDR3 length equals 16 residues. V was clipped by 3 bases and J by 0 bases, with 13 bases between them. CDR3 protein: CASSSEVATSYNEQFF. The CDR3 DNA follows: TGCGCCAGCAGCTCCGAGGTCGCAACCTCCTACAATGAGCAGTTCTTC.

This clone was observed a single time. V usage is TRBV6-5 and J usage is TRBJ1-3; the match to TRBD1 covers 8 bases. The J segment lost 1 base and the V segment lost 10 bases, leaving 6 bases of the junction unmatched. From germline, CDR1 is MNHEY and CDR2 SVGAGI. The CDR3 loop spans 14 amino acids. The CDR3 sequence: CATNQGASGNTIYF. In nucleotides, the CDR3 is TGTGCCACCAATCAGGGGGCATCTGGAAACACCATATATTTT.

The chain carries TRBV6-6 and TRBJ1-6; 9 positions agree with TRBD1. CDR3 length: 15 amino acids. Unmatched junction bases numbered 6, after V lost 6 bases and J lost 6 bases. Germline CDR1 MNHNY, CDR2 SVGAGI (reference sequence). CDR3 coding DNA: TGTGCCAGCAGACCCGGGACAGGGTTTAATTCACCCCTCCACTTT. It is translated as CASRPGTGFNSPLHF.

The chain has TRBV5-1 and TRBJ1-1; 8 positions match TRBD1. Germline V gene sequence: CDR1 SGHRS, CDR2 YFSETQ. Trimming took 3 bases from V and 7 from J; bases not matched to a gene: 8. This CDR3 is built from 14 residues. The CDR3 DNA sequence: TGCGCCAGCAGCTCGGGAGGACAGGGTGGTGAAGCTTTCTTT. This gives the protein CASSSGGQGGEAFF.

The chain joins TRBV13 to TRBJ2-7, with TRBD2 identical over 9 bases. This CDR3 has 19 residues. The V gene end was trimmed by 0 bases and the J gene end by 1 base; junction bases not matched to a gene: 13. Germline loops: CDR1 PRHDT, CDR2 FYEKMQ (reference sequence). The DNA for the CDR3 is TGTGCCAGCAGCTTAGGCTCCCTGCGGGGGGGGTTTGGGTCCTACGAGCAGTACTTC. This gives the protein CASSLGSLRGGFGSYEQYF.